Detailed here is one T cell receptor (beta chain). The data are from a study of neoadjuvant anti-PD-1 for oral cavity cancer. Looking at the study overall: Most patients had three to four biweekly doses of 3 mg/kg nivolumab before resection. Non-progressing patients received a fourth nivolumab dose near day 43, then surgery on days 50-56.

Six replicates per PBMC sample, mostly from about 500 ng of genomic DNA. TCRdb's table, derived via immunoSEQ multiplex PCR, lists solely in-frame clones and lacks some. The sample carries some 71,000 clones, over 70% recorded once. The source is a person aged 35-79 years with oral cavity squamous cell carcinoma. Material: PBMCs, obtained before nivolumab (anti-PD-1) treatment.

The CDR3 sequence is CASSPRVTYNEQFF. CDR3 nucleotide sequence: TGTGCCAGCAGTCCAAGGGTCACCTACAATGAGCAGTTCTTC. The rearrangement uses TRBV6-6 and TRBJ2-1; no firm D call. The ends were cut back, 5 bases at V and 2 bases at J, with 10 bases in the middle. Germline V gene sequence: CDR1 MNHNY, CDR2 SVGAGI (reference sequence). The CDR3 is 14 residues long.